This paragraph covers one TCR beta chain sequence. As yet, its antigen is unknown. Investigators spread the genomic DNA of each subset evenly over several immunoSEQ plates. Profiling relied on immunoSEQ multiplex PCR, and the TCRdb table lists in-frame clones only, not all of them. The repertoire has some 2 million clones, approximately 95% of them found once; the top ten carry under 0.15%. This entry belongs to a study of shared clonotypes between healthy human individuals. Looking at the study overall: The study drew on a couple of women and three men aged 18 to 49 as donors.

The CDR3 length is 16 residues. J lost 0 bases, V lost 3 bases, and 5 bases had no gene match. Per the germline V gene, CDR1 is SGHAT and CDR2 is FQNNGV. Study conclusions and caveats: Since donors were few, the genetic and exposure-history diversity represented was limited.

The sequenced sample was naive CD4+ T cells sorted from blood. The sample's subset: CD45RA+ positively selected. The genes are TRBV11-2 and TRBJ2-1; 7 bases match TRBD2. This clonotype was sampled from a young man in good health. The chain's CDR3 is CASSFMGGSSYNEQFF. CDR3 DNA sequence: TGTGCCAGCAGCTTCATGGGCGGGAGCTCCTACAATGAGCAGTTCTTC.